Following are 22 T cell receptor beta chains from one sample sequenced in a study. One entry per CDR3 protein, called by TCRdb with MiXCR from the 5' RACE reads. The sample has around 44,000 distinct CDR3 sequences; roughly a fifth are singletons. The sorted Tregs were CD4+CD25+CD127-/low cells. The sequencing input was Tregs sorted from blood. The receptors derive from a female donor with breast cancer.

This clonotype was observed many times. This chain joins TRBV5-6 and TRBJ1-2; D is uncertain. Between the trimmed V and J ends, which lost 0 bases and 12 bases, there was a span of 15 bases. Germline CDR1 and CDR2: SGHDT and YYEEEE. The length of the CDR3 is 13 residues. CDR3 amino acids: CASSLDPARADTF. The CDR3 nucleotides read TGTGCCAGCAGCTTGGATCCAGCCCGCGCTGACACCTTC. The full variable domain, completed using reference TRBV5-6 and TRBJ1-2, is DAGVTQSPTHLIKTRGQQVTLRCSPKSGHDTVSWYQQALGQGPQFIFQYYEEEERQRGNFPDRFSGHQFPNYSSELNVNALLLGDSALYLCASSLDPARADTFGSGTRLTVV.

This clonotype was counted ten times or more. The chain has TRBV3-1 and TRBJ1-5; no clear D gene. The CDR3 has 15 residues. Trimming cost V 0 bases and J 0 bases, with 6 bases left between them. The germline V gene has CDR1 LGHDT and CDR2 YNNKEL (reference sequence). CDR3 amino acids: CASSQDRVSNQPQHF. CDR3 bases: TGTGCCAGCAGCCAAGATCGGGTTAGCAATCAGCCCCAGCATTTT. Filled out from reference TRBV3-1 and TRBJ1-5, the complete variable domain reads DTAVSQTPKYLVTQMGNDKSIKCEQNLGHDTMYWYKQDSKKFLKIMFSYNNKELIINETVPNRFSPKSPDKAHLNLHINSLELGDSAVYFCASSQDRVSNQPQHFGDGTRLSIL.

This clonotype was seen ten or more times. The chain couples TRBV29-1 to TRBJ1-2; 8 bases are shared with TRBD1. The V gene end was trimmed by 6 bases and the J gene end by 8 bases; junction bases not matched to a gene: 5. The germline V gene encodes CDR1 SQVTM and CDR2 ANQGSEA. The CDR3 is 11 residues long. CDR3 in amino acids: CSVVQGVGYTF. The CDR3 DNA is TGCAGCGTGGTACAGGGGGTAGGCTACACCTTC.

This rearrangement joins TRBV7-9 to TRBJ2-7; D ambiguous. V gave up 5 bases and J gave up 2 bases, with 13 bases separating them. Germline CDR1 and CDR2: SEHNR and FQNEAQ (reference sequence). The CDR3 covers 14 residues. The CDR3, as DNA: TGTGCCAGCAGCCGAGACCGGGTCACCTACGAGCAGTACTTC. It specifies CASSRDRVTYEQYF. Full variable domain (rest looked up from reference TRBV7-9 and TRBJ2-7): DTGVSQNPRHKITKRGQNVTFRCDPISEHNRLYWYRQTLGQGPEFLTYFQNEAQLEKSRLLSDRFSAERPKGSFSTLEIQRTEQGDSAMYLCASSRDRVTYEQYFGPGTRLTVT.

This clonotype appeared a few times. As DNA, the CDR3 is TGTGCCAGCAGTCAAACCGACAGTGGGCGCCCCTACGAGCAGTACTTC. Protein product: CASSQTDSGRPYEQYF. J is TRBJ2-7 and V is TRBV7-9, with D possibly being TRBD1 (5 bases). Trimming left V 6 bases short and J 2 bases short, with 20 bases between. Germline V gene sequence: CDR1 SEHNR, CDR2 FQNEAQ (reference sequence). CDR3 length equals 16 residues.

This sequence joins TRBV5-1 and TRBJ2-7, with D maybe TRBD1 (6 bases). CDR3 length equals 15 residues. V was trimmed by 0 bases and J by 2 bases, leaving 12 bases between them. The germline CDR1 and CDR2 sequences are SGHRS and YFSETQ. DNA for the CDR3: TGCGCCAGCAGCTTGGGGGGACACCTTCCCTACGAGCAGTACTTC. It is translated as CASSLGGHLPYEQYF.

About this clonotype itself: At one end the junction does not follow the germline gene, possibly because of a read error. The CDR3 DNA sequence: TGTGCCAGCAGCCGGCTATCAGGGACAGATACGAAGTATTTT. Its protein product is CASSRLSGTDTKYF. The J gene is TRBJ2-3, the V gene TRBV27; 7 bases agree with TRBD1. The CDR3 runs 14 residues. Germline loops: CDR1 MNHEY, CDR2 SMNVEV (reference sequence).

The J gene is TRBJ2-2, the V gene TRBV6-1, with D perhaps TRBD1 (5 bases). The germline V gene encodes CDR1 MNHNS and CDR2 SASEGT. The CDR3 spans 15 residues. Trimming removed 1 base at V and 6 bases at J, with 12 bases between. The CDR3: CASSEGSGLAGELFF. CDR3 bases: TGTGCCAGCAGTGAAGGGTCAGGGCTGGCCGGGGAGCTGTTTTTT.

Worth noting for this clonotype: This may be a read error, as it is one base from a much larger clone. The chain carries TRBV27 and TRBJ1-5, with 8 nucleotides matching TRBD1. The CDR3 runs 14 residues. Looked up from germline, CDR1 is MNHEY and CDR2 is SMNVEV (reference sequence). CDR3 nucleotide sequence: TGTGCCTGCAGTTCATATGGACAGGGACAGCCCCAGCATTTT. Its protein is CACSSYGQGQPQHF.

This clonotype was detected ten times or more. The chain is built from TRBV6-1 and TRBJ1-6; D might be TRBD1 (6 bases). The CDR3 has 16 amino acids. V shed 4 bases and J shed 9 bases, with 19 bases lying between them. The germline V gene has CDR1 MNHNS and CDR2 SASEGT. The CDR3 here is CASSGDTTNGGSPLHF. The CDR3 coding sequence is TGTGCCAGCAGTGGGGACACTACCAACGGCGGTTCACCCCTCCACTTT.

This clonotype has more than one count but fewer than ten. V is TRBV10-3 and J is TRBJ2-7; tentative D call: TRBD1 (6 bases). Trimming stripped 4 bases from V and 3 bases from J, with 7 bases between. Germline V gives CDR1 ENHRY, CDR2 SYGVKD. This CDR3 is 12 amino acids long. The CDR3 protein is CAISGTVYEQYF. The CDR3 coding sequence is TGTGCCATCAGTGGGACAGTCTACGAGCAGTACTTC.

This clonotype was observed a single time. This clone may be a read error of a much larger clone one base away. The chain combines TRBV6-9 with TRBJ2-3; the D is unclear. V was clipped by 7 bases and J by 0 bases, with 23 bases between them. CDR3 length: 18 residues. Germline CDR1 is MNHGY and CDR2 is SVAAGI. CDR3 nucleotides: TGTGCCAGCATCAACGCAGACCCCTGGACGATTAGCACAGATACGCAGTATTTT. Translated, it gives CASINADPWTISTDTQYF.

The V call is TRBV20-1, the J call TRBJ1-6; 9 bases are shared with TRBD1. Germline V gives CDR1 DFQATT, CDR2 SNEGSKA (reference sequence). The V segment lost 3 bases and the J segment 9 bases; nucleotides outside the gene matches: 12. The CDR3 is made up of 16 amino acids. CDR3 DNA: TGCAGTGCTAGTGATCCCCGGACAGGGGATCGTTCACCCCTCCACTTT. This encodes CSASDPRTGDRSPLHF.

V gene TRBV7-9 combines with J gene TRBJ1-2; a possible D gene is TRBD1 (6 bases). The germline V gene encodes CDR1 SEHNR and CDR2 FQNEAQ (reference sequence). The CDR3 spans 15 residues. V was cut by 3 bases and J by 4 bases, with 15 bases left in between. The CDR3 loop is CASSFRDNKIYGYTF. The CDR3 DNA sequence: TGTGCCAGCAGCTTCCGGGACAATAAGATCTATGGCTACACCTTC.

The sample holds many counts of this clonotype. The V call is TRBV6-1, the J call TRBJ2-3; the D call may be TRBD1 or TRBD2 (5 bases each). Germline assignment: CDR1 MNHNS and CDR2 SASEGT. The CDR3 consists of 12 residues. Trimming pared 5 bases from V and 8 bases from J, leaving 11 bases between. CDR3 DNA sequence: TGTGCCAGCAGTCGAGGGGAAGGTACGCAGTATTTT. Translation gives CASSRGEGTQYF.

In this sample, this clonotype turned up many times. V usage is TRBV4-2 and J usage is TRBJ2-1, with TRBD2 matching over 14 bases. Per germline, CDR1 LGHNA and CDR2 YNFKEQ. This CDR3 region has 19 residues. With V trimmed by 4 bases and J by 0 bases, 8 bases remained unmatched. The CDR3 nucleotides read TGTGCCAGCAGCCTCGAGGGACTAGCGGGAGCGAGCTCCTACAATGAGCAGTTCTTC. Protein product: CASSLEGLAGASSYNEQFF.

The chain couples TRBV5-4 to TRBJ1-2, with TRBD1 as a possible D gene (6 bases). This CDR3 has 14 residues. The germline gives CDR1 SGHNT, CDR2 YYREEE (reference sequence). Trimming removed 5 bases at V and 8 bases at J, with 19 bases between. CDR3 in amino acids: CASSTRGGARGYTF. The CDR3 DNA sequence: TGTGCCAGCAGTACGAGGGGGGGCGCTCGGGGCTACACCTTC.

This clonotype appeared a few times. The chain joins TRBV29-1 to TRBJ2-7; weak D call: TRBD2 (5 bases). This CDR3 has 11 amino acids. V was cut by 6 bases and J by 3 bases, with 9 bases left in between. CDR1 and CDR2 (germline): SQVTM, ANQGSEA. CDR3 DNA sequence: TGCAGCGTCGGCACTAGCTACGAGCAGTACTTC. It yields the protein CSVGTSYEQYF.

This clonotype showed up just a few times. The V and J genes are TRBV4-2 and TRBJ1-2; TRBD1 is a possible D gene (6 bases). The CDR3 runs to 17 residues. The germline V and J ends were trimmed by 0 bases and 2 bases, with 16 bases remaining between them. Germline V gene lookup returns CDR1 LGHNA and CDR2 YNFKEQ. The chain's CDR3 is CASSQDFGTGRNYGYTF. CDR3 nucleotide sequence: TGTGCCAGCAGCCAAGATTTCGGCACAGGGAGAAACTATGGCTACACCTTC.

The chain links TRBV13 to TRBJ2-5, with D perhaps TRBD1 (5 bases). V was shortened by 0 bases and J by 0 bases, with 14 bases between the two germline ends. Looked up from germline, CDR1 is PRHDT and CDR2 is FYEKMQ (reference sequence). CDR3 length: 17 residues. Here the CDR3 DNA reads TGTGCCAGCAGCTTAGGCCTCGCCTACAGGTACCAAGAGACCCAGTACTTC. Amino acid sequence: CASSLGLAYRYQETQYF.

On this clonotype: A read error may explain this, as a much larger clone is one base away. The chain carries TRBV6-5 and TRBJ1-6; D remains ambiguous. Germline V lookup: CDR1 MNHEY, CDR2 SVGAGI. The length of the CDR3 is 12 residues. Trimming removed 11 bases at V and 10 bases at J, with 15 bases between. This chain's CDR3 is CAGTPIGSPLHF. Written as DNA, the CDR3 is TGTGCCGGCACCCCCATCGGGTCACCCCTCCACTTT.

The rearrangement uses TRBV29-1 and TRBJ2-1; TRBD1 aligns across 10 bases. J lost 7 bases, V lost 6 bases, and 9 bases had no gene match. Germline-derived CDR1 and CDR2 are SQVTM and ANQGSEA. This CDR3 region has 14 residues. The CDR3 spells CSVAPGTGENEQFF. The CDR3, as DNA: TGCAGCGTCGCCCCCGGGACAGGGGAAAATGAGCAGTTCTTC.